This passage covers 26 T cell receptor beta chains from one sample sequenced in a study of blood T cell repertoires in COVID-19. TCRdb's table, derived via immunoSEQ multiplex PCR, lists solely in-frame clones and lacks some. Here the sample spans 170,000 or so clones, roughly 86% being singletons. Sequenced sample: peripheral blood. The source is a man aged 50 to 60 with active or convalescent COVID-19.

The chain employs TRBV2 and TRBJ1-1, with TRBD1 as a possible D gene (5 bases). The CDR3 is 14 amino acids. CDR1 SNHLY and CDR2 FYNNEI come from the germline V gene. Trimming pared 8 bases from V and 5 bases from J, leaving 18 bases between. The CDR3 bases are TGTGCCAGCTTAGATGGGCGCGCAGGGACTGAAGCTTTCTTT. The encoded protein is CASLDGRAGTEAFF.

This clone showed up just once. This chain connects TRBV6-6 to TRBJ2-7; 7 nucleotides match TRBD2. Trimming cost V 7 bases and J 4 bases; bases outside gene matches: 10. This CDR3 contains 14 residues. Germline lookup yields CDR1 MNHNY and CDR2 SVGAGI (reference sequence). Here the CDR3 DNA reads TGTGCCAGCACCAACACGTCTAGCGGATACGAGCAGTACTTC. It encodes CASTNTSSGYEQYF.

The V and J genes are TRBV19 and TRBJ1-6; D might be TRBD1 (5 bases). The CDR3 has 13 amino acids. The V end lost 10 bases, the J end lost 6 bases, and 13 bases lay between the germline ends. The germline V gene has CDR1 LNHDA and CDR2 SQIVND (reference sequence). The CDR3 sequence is CATAREGNSPLHF. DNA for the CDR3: TGTGCCACCGCCAGGGAAGGTAATTCACCCCTCCACTTT.

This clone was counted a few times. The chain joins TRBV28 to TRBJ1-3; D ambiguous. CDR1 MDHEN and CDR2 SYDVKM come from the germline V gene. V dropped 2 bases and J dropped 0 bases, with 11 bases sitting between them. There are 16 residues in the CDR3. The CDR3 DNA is TGTGCCAGCAGTTTAAGAAACGGGATCTCTGGAAACACCATATATTTT. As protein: CASSLRNGISGNTIYF.

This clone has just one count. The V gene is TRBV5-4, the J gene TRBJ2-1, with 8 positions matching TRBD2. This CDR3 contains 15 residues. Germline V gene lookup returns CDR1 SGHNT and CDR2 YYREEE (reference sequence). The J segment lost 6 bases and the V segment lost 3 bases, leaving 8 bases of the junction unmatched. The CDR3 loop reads CASSSDSGTFNEQFF. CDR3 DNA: TGTGCCAGCAGCTCGGATAGCGGGACCTTCAATGAGCAGTTCTTC.

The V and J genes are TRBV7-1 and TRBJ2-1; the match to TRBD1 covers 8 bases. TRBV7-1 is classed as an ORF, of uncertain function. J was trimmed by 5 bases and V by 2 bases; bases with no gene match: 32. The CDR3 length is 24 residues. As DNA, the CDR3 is TGTGCCAGCAGCTCACCCCGCATAGGACAGGGATTGTCAACGGCCCCCTTAGAAAACAATGAGCAGTTCTTC. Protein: CASSSPRIGQGLSTAPLENNEQFF.

CDR3 protein: CASSYWRESHNEQFF. The CDR3 bases are TGTGCCAGCAGTTATTGGCGGGAGTCCCACAATGAGCAGTTCTTC. This chain links TRBV6-5 with TRBJ2-1; 7 nucleotides line up with TRBD2. Germline loops: CDR1 MNHEY, CDR2 SVGAGI. V was clipped by 3 bases and J by 5 bases; unmatched bases: 7. The CDR3 is made up of 15 amino acids.

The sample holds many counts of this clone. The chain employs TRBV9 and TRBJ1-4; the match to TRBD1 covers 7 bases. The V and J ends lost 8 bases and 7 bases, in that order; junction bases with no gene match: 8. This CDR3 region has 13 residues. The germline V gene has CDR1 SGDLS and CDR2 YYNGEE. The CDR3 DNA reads TGTGCCAGTAACCAGGGGGTCGGTGAAAAACTGTTTTTT. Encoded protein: CASNQGVGEKLFF. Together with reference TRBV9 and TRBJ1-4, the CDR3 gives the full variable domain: DSGVTQTPKHLITATGQRVTLRCSPRSGDLSVYWYQQSLDQGLQFLIQYYNGEERAKGNILERFSAQQFPDLHSELNLSSLELGDSALYFCASNQGVGEKLFFGSGTQLSVL.

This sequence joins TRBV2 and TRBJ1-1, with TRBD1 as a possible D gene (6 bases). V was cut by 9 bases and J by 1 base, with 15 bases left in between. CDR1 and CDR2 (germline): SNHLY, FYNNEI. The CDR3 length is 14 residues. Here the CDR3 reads CASGIGQSNTEAFF. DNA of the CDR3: TGTGCCAGTGGAATCGGACAGTCGAACACTGAAGCTTTCTTT.

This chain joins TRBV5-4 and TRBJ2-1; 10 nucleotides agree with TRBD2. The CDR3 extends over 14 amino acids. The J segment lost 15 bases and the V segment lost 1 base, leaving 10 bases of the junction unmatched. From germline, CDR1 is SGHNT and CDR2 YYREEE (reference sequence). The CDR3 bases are TGTGCCAGCAGCTTGCGGCTAGCGGGAGAGAGTTTGTTCTTC. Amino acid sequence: CASSLRLAGESLFF.

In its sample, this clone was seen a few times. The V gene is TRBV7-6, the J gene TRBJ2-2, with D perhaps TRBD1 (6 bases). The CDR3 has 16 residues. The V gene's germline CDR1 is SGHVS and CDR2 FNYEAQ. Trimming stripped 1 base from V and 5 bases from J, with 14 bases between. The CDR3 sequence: CASSLVGAERTGELFF. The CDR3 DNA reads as TGTGCCAGCAGCTTAGTGGGGGCGGAGCGGACCGGGGAGCTGTTTTTT.

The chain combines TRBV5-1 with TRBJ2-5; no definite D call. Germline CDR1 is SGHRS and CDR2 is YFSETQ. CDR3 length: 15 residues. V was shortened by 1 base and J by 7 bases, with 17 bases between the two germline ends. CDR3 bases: TGCGCCAGCAGCTTGTTTGCGGCTACCAGTGGGACCCAGTACTTC. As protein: CASSLFAATSGTQYF.

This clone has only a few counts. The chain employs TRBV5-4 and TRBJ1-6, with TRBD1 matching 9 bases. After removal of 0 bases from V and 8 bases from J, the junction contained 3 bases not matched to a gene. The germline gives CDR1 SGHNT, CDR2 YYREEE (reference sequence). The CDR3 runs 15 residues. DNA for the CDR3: TGTGCCAGCAGCTTGGACAGGGGGCCGGATTCACCCCTCCACTTT. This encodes CASSLDRGPDSPLHF. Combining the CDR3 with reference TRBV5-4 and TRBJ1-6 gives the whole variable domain ETGVTQSPTHLIKTRGQQVTLRCSSQSGHNTVSWYQQALGQGPQFIFQYYREEENGRGNFPPRFSGLQFPNYSSELNVNALELDDSALYLCASSLDRGPDSPLHFGNGTRLTVT.

CDR3 DNA: TGTGCCAGCAGTTTATCCCCCATAACACTGAACACTGAAGCTTTCTTT. It translates to CASSLSPITLNTEAFF. The genes are TRBV27 and TRBJ1-1; D gene uncertain. V lost 0 bases and J lost 0, with 11 bases in between. Germline V gene sequence: CDR1 MNHEY, CDR2 SMNVEV (reference sequence). The CDR3 contains 16 residues.

CDR3 DNA sequence: TGTGCCAGCAGCGTCCAGGGGGACGGCTATGGCTACACCTTC. Encoded protein: CASSVQGDGYGYTF. V is TRBV9 and J is TRBJ1-2; 7 nucleotides agree with TRBD1. V gave up 2 bases and J gave up 4 bases; unmatched junction bases: 5. This CDR3 spans 14 amino acids. The germline V gene has CDR1 SGDLS and CDR2 YYNGEE.

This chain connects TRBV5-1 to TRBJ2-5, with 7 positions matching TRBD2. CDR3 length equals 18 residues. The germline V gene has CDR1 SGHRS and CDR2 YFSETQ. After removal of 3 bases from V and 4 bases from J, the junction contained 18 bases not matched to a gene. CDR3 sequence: CASSSPPGSGGRRETQYF. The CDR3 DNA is TGCGCCAGCAGCTCCCCACCCGGGTCGGGGGGTCGTCGAGAGACCCAGTACTTC.

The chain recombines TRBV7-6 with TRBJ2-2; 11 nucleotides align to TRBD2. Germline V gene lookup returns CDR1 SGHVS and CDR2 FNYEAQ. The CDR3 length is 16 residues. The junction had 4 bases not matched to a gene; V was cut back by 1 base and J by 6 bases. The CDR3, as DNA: TGTGCCAGCAGCTTAGGACTAGCGGGGCTCGCCGGGGAGCTGTTTTTT. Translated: CASSLGLAGLAGELFF.

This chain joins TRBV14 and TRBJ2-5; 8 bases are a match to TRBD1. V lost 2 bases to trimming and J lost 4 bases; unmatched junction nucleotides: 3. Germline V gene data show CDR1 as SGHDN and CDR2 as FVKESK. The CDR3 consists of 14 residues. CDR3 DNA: TGTGCCAGCAGCCAAAGGACAGGGAGAGAGACCCAGTACTTC. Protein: CASSQRTGRETQYF.

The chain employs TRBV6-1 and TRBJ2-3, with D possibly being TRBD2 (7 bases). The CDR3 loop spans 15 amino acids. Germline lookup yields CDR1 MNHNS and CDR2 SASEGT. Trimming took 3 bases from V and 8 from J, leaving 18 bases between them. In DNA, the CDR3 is TGTGCCAGCAGTGATAGGGGGAGGGCCTTTAGTACGCAGTATTTT. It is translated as CASSDRGRAFSTQYF.

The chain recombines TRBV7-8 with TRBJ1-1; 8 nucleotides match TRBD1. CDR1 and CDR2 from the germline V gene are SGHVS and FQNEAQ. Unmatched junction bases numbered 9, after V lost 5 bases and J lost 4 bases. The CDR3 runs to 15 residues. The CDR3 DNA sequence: TGTGCCAGCAGCGATTCCAGGGGGCTCGTCACTGAAGCTTTCTTT. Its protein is CASSDSRGLVTEAFF.

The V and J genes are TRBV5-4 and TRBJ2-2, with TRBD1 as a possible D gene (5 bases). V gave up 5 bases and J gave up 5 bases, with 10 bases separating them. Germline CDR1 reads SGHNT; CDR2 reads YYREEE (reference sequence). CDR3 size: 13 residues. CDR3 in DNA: TGTGCCAGCAGGCAGGGCCGTACCGGGGAGCTGTTTTTT. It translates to CASRQGRTGELFF. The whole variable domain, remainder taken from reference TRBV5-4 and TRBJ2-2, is ETGVTQSPTHLIKTRGQQVTLRCSSQSGHNTVSWYQQALGQGPQFIFQYYREEENGRGNFPPRFSGLQFPNYSSELNVNALELDDSALYLCASRQGRTGELFFGEGSRLTVL.

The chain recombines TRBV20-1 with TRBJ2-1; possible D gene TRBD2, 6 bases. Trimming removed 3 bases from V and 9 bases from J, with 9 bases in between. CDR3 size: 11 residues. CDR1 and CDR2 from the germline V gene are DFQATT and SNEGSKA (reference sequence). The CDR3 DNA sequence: TGCAGTGCTAGTAACGGGAGTGAGCAGTTCTTC. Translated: CSASNGSEQFF.

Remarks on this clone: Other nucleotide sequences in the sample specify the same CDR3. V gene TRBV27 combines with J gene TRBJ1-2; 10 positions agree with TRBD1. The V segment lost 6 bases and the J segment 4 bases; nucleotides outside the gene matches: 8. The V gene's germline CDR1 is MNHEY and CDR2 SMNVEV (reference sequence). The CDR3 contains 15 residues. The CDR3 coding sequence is TGTGCCAGCAGCCCAAGACAGGGGGCCTTCTATGGCTACACCTTC. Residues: CASSPRQGAFYGYTF.

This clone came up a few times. The CDR3 sequence: CASSPGNGYTF. CDR3 nucleotides: TGTGCCAGCAGTCCAGGGAATGGCTACACCTTC. The chain has TRBV12-3 or TRBV12-4 and TRBJ1-2; possible D gene TRBD1, 5 bases. Trimming removed 5 bases at V and 6 bases at J, with 7 bases between. The CDR3 runs 11 residues.

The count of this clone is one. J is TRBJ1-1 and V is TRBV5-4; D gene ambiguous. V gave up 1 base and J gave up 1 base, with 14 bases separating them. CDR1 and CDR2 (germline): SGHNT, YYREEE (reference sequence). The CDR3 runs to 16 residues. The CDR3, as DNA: TGTGCCAGCAGCTTGAGAGGGCGAGGGAGGAACACTGAAGCTTTCTTT. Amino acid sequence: CASSLRGRGRNTEAFF.

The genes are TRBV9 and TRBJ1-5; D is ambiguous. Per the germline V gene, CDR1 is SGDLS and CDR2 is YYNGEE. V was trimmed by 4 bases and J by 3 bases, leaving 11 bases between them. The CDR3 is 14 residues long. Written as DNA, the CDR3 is TGTGCCAGCAGCCTTGAGGGATTCAATCAGCCCCAGCATTTT. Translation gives CASSLEGFNQPQHF.